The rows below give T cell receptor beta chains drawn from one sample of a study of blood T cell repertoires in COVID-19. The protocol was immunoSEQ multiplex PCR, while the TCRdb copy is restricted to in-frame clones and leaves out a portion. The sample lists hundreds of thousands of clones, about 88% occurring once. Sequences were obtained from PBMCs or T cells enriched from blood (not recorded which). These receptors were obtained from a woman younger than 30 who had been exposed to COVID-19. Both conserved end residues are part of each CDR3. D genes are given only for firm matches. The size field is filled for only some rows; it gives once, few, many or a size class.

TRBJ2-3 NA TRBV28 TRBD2 TGTGCCAGCAGTTTAGATCCTAGCGGGGGGGCAGTTAGCACAGATACGCAGTATTTT CASSLDPSGGAVSTDTQYF
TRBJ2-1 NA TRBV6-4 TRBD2 TGTGCCAGCAGCTCGACTAGCGGGACGCAGTTCTTC CASSSTSGTQFF
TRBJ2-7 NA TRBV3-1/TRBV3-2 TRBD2 TGTGCCAGCAGCCAAGATGGTAGCGGGGGCTACGAGCAGTACTTC CASSQDGSGGYEQYF
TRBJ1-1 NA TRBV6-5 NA TGTGCCAGCAGTTACCCGCGCAGGGGGAACACTGAAGCTTTCTTT CASSYPRRGNTEAFF
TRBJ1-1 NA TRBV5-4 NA TGTGCCAGCAGCGCCGACTTGAACACTGAAGCTTTCTTT CASSADLNTEAFF
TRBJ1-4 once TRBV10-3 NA TGTGCCATCAGTGAGGGACAAACTAATGAAAAACTGTTTTTT CAISEGQTNEKLFF
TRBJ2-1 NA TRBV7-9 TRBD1 TGTGCCAGCAGCCCCAGGGGGCTCTCCTACAATGAGCAGTTCTTC CASSPRGLSYNEQFF
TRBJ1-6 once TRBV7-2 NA TGTGCCAGCAGCTTGAGGGCCCAAGGCTTCAATAATTCACCCCTCCACTTT CASSLRAQGFNNSPLHF
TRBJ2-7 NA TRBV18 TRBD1 TGTGCCAGCTCACCTCAGGGGGTTGCGGATGAGCAGTACTTC CASSPQGVADEQYF
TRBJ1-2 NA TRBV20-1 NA TGCAGTGCTAGTGGTGTCAGGGGCTATGGCTACACCTTC CSASGVRGYGYTF
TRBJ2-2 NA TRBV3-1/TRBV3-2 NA TGTGCCAGCAGCCAAAGGGGGACCTGGGGCGGGGAGCTGTTTTTT CASSQRGTWGGELFF
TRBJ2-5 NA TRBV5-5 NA TGTGCCAGCAGTCCGAGCCGGGATCCGGTGGACTTC CASSPSRDPVDF
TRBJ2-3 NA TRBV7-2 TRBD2 TGTGCCAGCAGCTTACTAGCGGGATCAGATACGCAGTATTTT CASSLLAGSDTQYF
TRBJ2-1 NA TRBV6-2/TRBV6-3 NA TGTGCCAGCAGCCGATATGAGTCCTACAATGAGCAGTTCTTC CASSRYESYNEQFF
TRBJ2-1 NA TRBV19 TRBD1 TGTGCCAGTCGGACAGGATACAATGAGCAGTTCTTC CASRTGYNEQFF
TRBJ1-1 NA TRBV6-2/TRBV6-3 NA TGTGCCAGCAGTTACCACAGGAAGGATGTGAGTGAAGCTTTCTTT CASSYHRKDVSEAFF
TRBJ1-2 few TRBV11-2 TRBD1 TGTGCCAGCAGCTCCGAGGGGGCTTTCGTCTCTCATGGCTACACCTTC CASSSEGAFVSHGYTF
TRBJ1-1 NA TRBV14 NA TGTGCCAGCAGCCGCGGTATGTGGACTGAAGCTTTCTTT CASSRGMWTEAFF
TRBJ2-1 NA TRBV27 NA TGTGCCAGCAGCTCACAGGGCGGCGGGGGCAATGAGCAGTTCTTC CASSSQGGGGNEQFF
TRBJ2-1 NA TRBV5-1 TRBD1 TGCGCCAGCAGCTTGGAGGGACAGGGCTATGAGCAGTTCTTC CASSLEGQGYEQFF
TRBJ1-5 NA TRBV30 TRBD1 TGTGCCTGGAGTGTACAGGGGGGTCAGCCCCAGCATTTT CAWSVQGGQPQHF
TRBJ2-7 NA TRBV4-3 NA TGCGCCAGCAGCCAAGTCGAGGGAGACGAGCAGTACTTC CASSQVEGDEQYF
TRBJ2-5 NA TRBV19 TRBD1 TGTGCCAGTAGTATAGGCGGACAGGGGTCCCAAGAGACCCAGTACTTC CASSIGGQGSQETQYF
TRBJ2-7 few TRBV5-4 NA TGTGCCAGCAGCTTGCGTACTACTACCTACGAGCAGTACTTC CASSLRTTTYEQYF
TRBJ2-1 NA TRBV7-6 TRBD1 TGTGCCAGCAGCTTATCGGCAGGGACAGACCTTTACAATGAGCAGTTCTTC CASSLSAGTDLYNEQFF
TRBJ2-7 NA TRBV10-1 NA TGCGCCAGCAGTGAGTCCTCAGGGGGGAAATCCTACGAGCAGTACTTC CASSESSGGKSYEQYF